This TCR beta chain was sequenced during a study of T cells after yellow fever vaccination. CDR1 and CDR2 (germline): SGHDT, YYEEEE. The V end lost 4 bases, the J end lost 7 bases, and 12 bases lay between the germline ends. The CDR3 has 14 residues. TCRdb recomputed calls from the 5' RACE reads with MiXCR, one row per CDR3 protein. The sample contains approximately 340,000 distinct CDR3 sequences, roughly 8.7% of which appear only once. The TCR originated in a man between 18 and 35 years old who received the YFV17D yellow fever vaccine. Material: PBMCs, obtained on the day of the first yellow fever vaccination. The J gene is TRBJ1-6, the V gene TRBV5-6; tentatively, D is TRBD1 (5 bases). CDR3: CASSRDRSNSPLHF. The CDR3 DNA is TGTGCCAGCAGCAGAGACAGATCGAATTCACCCCTCCACTTT.